The T cell receptor beta chain described here comes from a study of cytomegalovirus exposure and HLA in healthy donors. The study, taken as a whole, reports: Cytomegalovirus association was listed for 164 TCR beta chains. Analyses of presence/absence relied on an assumption of roughly uniform sequencing depth across donors. When a later analysis compared HLA-associated TCR beta chains with equally common others, the HLA-associated chains turned out to be more clonally expanded and to have lower generation probabilities.

As regards this clone: Its antigen remains unidentified.

Vbeta (60) and Jbeta (13) primers were used in the PCR. Repertoires were generated with immunoSEQ multiplex PCR, while TCRdb's copy carries only in-frame clones and drops some. The sample has around 110,000 clones, around 75% seen once. This CDR3 region has 15 residues. CDR1 and CDR2 from the germline V gene are SGHVS and FQNEAQ. V gave up 1 base and J gave up 3 bases, with 10 bases separating them. The sample taken for sequencing was PBMCs. The TCR sequence derives from a female donor in good health and CMV-seronegative. V usage is TRBV7-8 and J usage is TRBJ1-5; D ambiguous. The CDR3 spells CASSLEWSPNQPQHF. The CDR3 DNA sequence: TGTGCCAGCAGCTTAGAGTGGAGCCCCAATCAGCCCCAGCATTTT.